This T cell receptor (beta chain) was profiled in a study of blood T cell repertoires in COVID-19. Overall study context: Samples taken during acute and convalescent COVID-19 were collected in the United States, Italy and Spain.

Enrolled through a virtual design, the participants were between roughly 18 and 95 years of age and came from under 30 US areas. Each recovered donor of Cohort 3 presented with two negative PCRs, clearance, or symptom resolution. V gave up 5 bases and J gave up 6 bases; unmatched junction bases: 4. The CDR3 totals 14 residues. Germline V gene lookup returns CDR1 MDHEN and CDR2 SYDVKM. Authors' methods: Reference gene primer amplification in the assay estimated nucleated cell counts. The protocol was immunoSEQ multiplex PCR, while the TCRdb copy is restricted to in-frame clones and leaves out a portion. The V and J calls and clone size come from that table; D and trimming were worked out from the DNA. This sample has hundreds of thousands of clones, with 88% found just once.

This sequence joins TRBV28 and TRBJ2-1; TRBD2 matches at 10 bases. Sequencing input: PBMCs or T cells enriched from blood (not recorded which). This receptor was identified in a woman aged 50 to 60 who had recovered from COVID-19. The CDR3 DNA is TGTGCCAGCAGTGAACTAGCGGGATCCAATGAGCAGTTCTTC. This translates into CASSELAGSNEQFF.